Listed below are T cell receptor beta chains from one sample, sequenced in a study of blood T cell repertoires in COVID-19. TCRdb's table, derived via immunoSEQ multiplex PCR, lists solely in-frame clones and lacks some. The sample shows tens of thousands of clones, roughly three quarters of them seen only once. Sequenced input: peripheral blood. All receptors derive from a man in his sixties or seventies with acute or convalescent COVID-19. Each CDR3 is given with its conserved first and last residue. The D gene is left open where the match is weak. Expanded clones are given a class, and other clones once, few, many or no size at all.

cdr3_length d_call clone_size j_call v_call cdr3_nt cdr3_aa
19 - - TRBJ1-2 TRBV5-1 TGCGCCAGCAGCTTGGCCATAAGGGACGGACAGTATATGGTTAAGGGCTACACCTTC CASSLAIRDGQYMVKGYTF
15 - - TRBJ2-7 TRBV28 TGTGCCAGCAGTTCGACTAGACGGCCTCCCTACGAGCAGTACTTC CASSSTRRPPYEQYF
14 TRBD2 once TRBJ2-3 TRBV19 TGTGCCAGTACTACTAGCGGGCGCACAGATACGCAGTATTTT CASTTSGRTDTQYF
13 - few TRBJ1-1 TRBV13 TGTGCCAGCAGCTTAGGGGGGGCCACTGAAGCTTTCTTT CASSLGGATEAFF
15 - - TRBJ2-5 TRBV6-5 TGTGCCAGCAGTCCTCAGTGGAGCGGGCAAGGAACCCAGTACTTC CASSPQWSGQGTQYF
16 TRBD1 - TRBJ1-2 TRBV5-8 TGTGCCAGCTTGCCCTTGGGACAGGGGGGCCCCTATGGCTACACCTTC CASLPLGQGGPYGYTF
15 - - TRBJ2-5 TRBV28 TGTGCCAGCAACCAGGTGGGGGGAGGAGGAGAGACCCAGTACTTC CASNQVGGGGETQYF
16 TRBD1 - TRBJ1-5 TRBV6-6 TGTGCCAGCAGTTTCCGGAGACAGGGTACTGATCAGCCCCAGCATTTT CASSFRRQGTDQPQHF
12 TRBD1 - TRBJ1-5 TRBV10-2 TGCGCCAATCCGACAGGGGATCAGCCCCAGCATTTT CANPTGDQPQHF
14 TRBD1 - TRBJ1-4 TRBV14 TGTGCCAGCTGTTCCCCAGGGACAGGCGAAAAACTGTTTTTT CASCSPGTGEKLFF
14 - once TRBJ1-4 TRBV5-6 TGTGCCAGCAGCTTGGCAGGGAATAGGGAAAAACTGTTTTTT CASSLAGNREKLFF
14 - - TRBJ2-3 TRBV5-4 TGTGCCAGCAGCTTGGGGGGGCTCCCAGATACGCAGTATTTT CASSLGGLPDTQYF
15 TRBD2 - TRBJ2-5 TRBV4-2 TGTGCCAGCAGCCGCAACGTGGGGGGGCAAGAGACCCAGTACTTC CASSRNVGGQETQYF
15 - few TRBJ1-4 TRBV7-9 TGTGCCAGCAGCAGAATAGGACACCCTAATGAAAAACTGTTTTTT CASSRIGHPNEKLFF
15 TRBD2 - TRBJ2-5 TRBV14 TGTGCCAGCAGCCAAGCTAGCGGGGGCCAAGAGACCCAGTACTTC CASSQASGGQETQYF
15 TRBD1 - TRBJ1-1 TRBV18 TGTGCCAGCTCACCCGCCAGGGGGCGGTTCACTGAAGCTTTCTTT CASSPARGRFTEAFF
12 TRBD2 - TRBJ2-3 TRBV29-1 TGCAGCTCCAGCGGGGGGGCCGATACGCAGTATTTT CSSSGGADTQYF
12 - - TRBJ1-2 TRBV5-5 TGTGCCAGCAGTCCGGGACTTGGAGGCTACACCTTC CASSPGLGGYTF
16 TRBD1 - TRBJ2-5 TRBV5-4 TGTGCCAGCAGCTTGGCCGGTACAGGGGGACAAGAGACCCAGTACTTC CASSLAGTGGQETQYF
14 TRBD1 - TRBJ1-3 TRBV19 TGTGCCAGTAGCGATACAGGGGCTGGAAACACCATATATTTT CASSDTGAGNTIYF
18 - once TRBJ1-5 TRBV18 TGTGCCAGCTCACCAGACTTCCAGGGCCGGTCAAGCAATCAGCCCCAGCATTTT CASSPDFQGRSSNQPQHF
15 - - TRBJ2-7 TRBV7-2 TGTGCCAGCAGCACACGGGACAACCCACCCTACGAGCAGTACTTC CASSTRDNPPYEQYF
16 TRBD2 once TRBJ2-5 TRBV10-3 TGTGCCATCAACGACCCGGGACTAGCGGGGGGGGAGACCCAGTACTTC CAINDPGLAGGETQYF
14 - - TRBJ2-1 TRBV2 TGTGCCAGCAGGGACTATCCGACGGGGAATGAGCAGTTCTTC CASRDYPTGNEQFF
14 TRBD1 - TRBJ2-5 TRBV19 TGTGCCAGTAGTCGGGACAGGGCCGAAGAGACCCAGTACTTC CASSRDRAEETQYF
15 - once TRBJ1-4 TRBV5-6 TGTGCCAGCAGACCGTACAGCCCGCGGGGTGAAAAACTGTTTTTT CASRPYSPRGEKLFF
16 TRBD2 - TRBJ2-2 TRBV5-4 TGTGCCAGCAGCTCGGCACTAGCGGGGACCGGGAGGGAGCTGTTTTTT CASSSALAGTGRELFF
13 - - TRBJ2-1 TRBV5-1 TGCGCCAGCAGGTTGGAGGGGGCCAATGAGCAGTTCTTC CASRLEGANEQFF
16 - - TRBJ1-5 TRBV4-1 TGCGCCAGCAGCCAAGTCTCCGTTTCCCTGAATCAGCCCCAGCATTTT CASSQVSVSLNQPQHF
19 TRBD2 - TRBJ2-2 TRBV10-2 TGCGCCAGCAGTGAGCGGGGGACTAGCGGGGGGGCCGGCACCGGGGAGCTGTTTTTT CASSERGTSGGAGTGELFF
15 - - TRBJ2-3 TRBV2 TGTGCCAGCAGTTTCAGACTACGCGGCACAGATACGCAGTATTTT CASSFRLRGTDTQYF
13 - - TRBJ1-2 TRBV13 TGTGCCAGCAGCTTCGTCGGGGGCTATGGCTACACCTTC CASSFVGGYGYTF
17 TRBD2 - TRBJ2-1 TRBV19 TGTGCCAGTAGTAAACGGACTAGCGGGGGGGCCTACAATGAGCAGTTCTTC CASSKRTSGGAYNEQFF